This passage covers 23 T cell receptor beta chains from one sample sequenced in a study of blood T cell repertoires in COVID-19. Libraries were prepared by immunoSEQ multiplex PCR; TCRdb keeps only in-frame clonotypes and omits some of them. The repertoire holds about 270,000 clones, with 88% as singletons. The sequenced sample consisted of peripheral blood. The source of these receptors is a man in his 60s who had recovered from COVID-19.

The genes are TRBV4-1 and TRBJ1-1; weak D call: TRBD1 (6 bases). The CDR3 is 15 amino acids. The germline V gene has CDR1 MGHRA and CDR2 YSYEKL. With 1 base removed from V and 1 base from J, the gap between germline ends came to 10 bases. CDR3 bases: TGCGCCAGCAGCCAAGCGAGGGGGGGGAACACTGAAGCTTTCTTT. As protein: CASSQARGGNTEAFF.

V usage is TRBV5-8 and J usage is TRBJ2-2, with D unresolved. CDR1 and CDR2 from the germline V gene are SGHTS and YDEGEE. The CDR3 totals 16 residues. V lost 0 bases and J 1 base, leaving 10 bases between the germline ends. DNA for the CDR3: TGTGCCAGCAGCTTGGTTTATCGGAGGAACACCGGGGAGCTGTTTTTT. The encoded protein is CASSLVYRRNTGELFF.

This clone was observed a single time. The rearrangement joins TRBV15 to TRBJ2-2; D is possibly TRBD2 (5 bases). CDR3 size: 15 residues. Trimming pared 0 bases from V and 4 bases from J, leaving 9 bases between. The germline CDR1 and CDR2 sequences are LNHNV and YYDKDF (reference sequence). The CDR3 DNA reads as TGTGCCACCAGCAGAGAAGCGGACCCCACCGGGGAGCTGTTTTTT. Protein: CATSREADPTGELFF.

This chain links TRBV11-2 with TRBJ2-7; TRBD2 agrees at 12 bases. The CDR3 runs to 15 residues. Germline V gene data show CDR1 as SGHAT and CDR2 as FQNNGV. V dropped 6 bases and J dropped 2; count of bases not matched to a gene: 5. The CDR3: CASRPTSGGPYEQYF. CDR3 bases: TGTGCCAGCAGGCCGACTAGCGGGGGACCCTACGAGCAGTACTTC.

The gene calls are TRBV7-9 and TRBJ2-5, with no clear D. The CDR3 totals 13 residues. The V gene's germline CDR1 is SEHNR and CDR2 FQNEAQ (reference sequence). V dropped 4 bases and J dropped 0 bases, with 6 bases sitting between them. CDR3 region: CASSSAYQETQYF. The DNA for the CDR3 is TGTGCCAGCAGCTCTGCGTACCAAGAGACCCAGTACTTC.

This clone was recorded once. V is TRBV7-8 and J is TRBJ1-5; 7 bases are a match to TRBD1. The germline gives CDR1 SGHVS, CDR2 FQNEAQ. V shed 5 bases and J 0 bases; nucleotides not matched to a gene: 7. The CDR3 length is 16 residues. CDR3 bases: TGTGCCAGCAGCCCGCGGACAGGAAATAGCAATCAGCCCCAGCATTTT. This sequence encodes CASSPRTGNSNQPQHF.

This clone was counted between two and nine times. In DNA, the CDR3 is TGTGCCAGCAACATGGACAGGGCCTCTGTCCTCTCTGGAAACACCATATATTTT. Protein product: CASNMDRASVLSGNTIYF. This chain joins TRBV7-2 and TRBJ1-3; 8 bases match TRBD1. CDR1 is SGHTA, CDR2 FQGNSA, per germline. Unmatched junction bases numbered 14, after V lost 7 bases and J lost 0 bases. This CDR3 is built from 18 residues.

CDR3: CASSLGEGAFF. DNA for the CDR3: TGTGCCAGCAGCTTAGGGGAGGGAGCTTTCTTT. The genes are TRBV7-6 and TRBJ1-1; D uncertain. CDR3 size: 11 residues. Germline V CDR1 and CDR2: SGHVS, FNYEAQ. V was cut by 1 base and J by 10 bases, with 7 bases left in between.

The rearrangement uses TRBV5-5 and TRBJ2-1, with D perhaps matching TRBD2 (6 bases). The CDR3 is 14 residues long. Germline assignment: CDR1 SGHKS and CDR2 YYEKEE (reference sequence). Trimming left V 2 bases short and J 4 bases short, with 10 bases between. The CDR3 protein is CASSFLGGYNEQFF. The CDR3 DNA reads as TGTGCCAGCAGCTTTCTCGGGGGTTACAATGAGCAGTTCTTC.

The chain uses TRBV5-5 and TRBJ1-6; 11 bases map to TRBD1. Germline-derived CDR1 and CDR2 are SGHKS and YYEKEE (reference sequence). The V segment lost 4 bases and the J segment 9 bases; nucleotides outside the gene matches: 6. The length of the CDR3 is 15 residues. The CDR3 region has the DNA TGTGCCAGCAGCGGGCGGACAGGGGGCTTTTCACCCCTCCACTTT. As protein: CASSGRTGGFSPLHF.

This sequence joins TRBV7-8 and TRBJ1-4; no firm D call. The CDR3 length is 16 residues. V lost 1 base and J lost 7, with 16 bases in between. CDR1 is SGHVS and CDR2 is FQNEAQ in the germline V gene. The CDR3, as DNA: TGTGCCAGCAGCTTAGTCCAGCTCTCGGGGTTTGAAAAACTGTTTTTT. The encoded protein is CASSLVQLSGFEKLFF.

This clone appeared a single time. The chain uses TRBV6-6 and TRBJ1-2, with 9 bases aligning to TRBD1. Germline CDR1 is MNHNY and CDR2 is SVGAGI (reference sequence). V was pared by 5 bases and J by 8 bases, with 6 bases of the junction left unmatched. The CDR3 length is 13 residues. Written as DNA, the CDR3 is TGTGCCAGCAGTCCGGACAGGGGCTGGGGCTACACCTTC. Amino acids: CASSPDRGWGYTF.

This clone has only one observation. The chain links TRBV29-1 to TRBJ2-3; 7 positions match TRBD2. CDR1 SQVTM and CDR2 ANQGSEA come from the germline V gene. This CDR3 has 13 amino acids. The CDR3: CTLGGLRTDTQYF. The CDR3 nucleotides are TGCACCTTGGGGGGGTTGCGCACAGATACGCAGTATTTT.

This chain uses TRBV28 with TRBJ1-1, with D tentatively TRBD1 (5 bases). The germline V gene encodes CDR1 MDHEN and CDR2 SYDVKM. The CDR3 length is 14 residues. The V end was cut by 5 bases, the J end by 0 bases, with 10 bases between. The DNA for the CDR3 is TGTGCCAGCAGTGAAGGGGCTTTGAACACTGAAGCTTTCTTT. Amino acids: CASSEGALNTEAFF.

V is TRBV5-1 and J is TRBJ2-1; the match to TRBD2 covers 11 bases. V shed 3 bases and J 4 bases; nucleotides not matched to a gene: 12. Germline CDR1 SGHRS, CDR2 YFSETQ. The CDR3 is 18 residues long. CDR3 amino acids: CASSYLSLAGDIYNEQFF. The CDR3 DNA follows: TGCGCCAGCAGCTACTTATCACTAGCGGGGGACATATACAATGAGCAGTTCTTC.

This chain joins TRBV7-9 and TRBJ2-1; 8 bases map to TRBD1. The V gene end was trimmed by 5 bases and the J gene end by 6 bases; junction bases not matched to a gene: 18. Germline CDR1 SEHNR, CDR2 FQNEAQ (reference sequence). The CDR3 extends over 18 amino acids. CDR3 sequence: CASSKDRGGTSSFNEQFF. CDR3 nucleotides: TGTGCCAGCAGCAAAGACAGGGGAGGTACGAGTTCGTTCAATGAGCAGTTCTTC.

This clone was counted a single time. V usage is TRBV30 and J usage is TRBJ1-2; tentative D call: TRBD1 (5 bases). Germline V lookup: CDR1 GTSNPN, CDR2 SVGIG (reference sequence). The germline V and J ends were trimmed by 8 bases and 8 bases, with 18 bases remaining between them. This CDR3 spans 12 amino acids. The CDR3 nucleotides are TGTGCCACGGGAGGTAGTGCAGGGGGCTACACCTTC. It specifies CATGGSAGGYTF.

This clone was seen a single time. V is TRBV3-1 (or the pseudogene TRBV3-2) and J is TRBJ1-2, with 7 bases lining up with TRBD1. The ends lost 4 bases at V and 6 bases at J; junction bases unmatched: 8. CDR3 size: 14 residues. Germline lookup yields CDR1 LGHDT and CDR2 YNNKEL (reference sequence). The CDR3 sequence: CASSRQGGGDGYTF. The CDR3 region has the DNA TGTGCCAGCAGCCGACAGGGTGGGGGAGATGGCTACACCTTC.

Only one count was recorded for this clone. The chain is built from TRBV7-2 and TRBJ2-2, with a possible D match to TRBD2 (5 bases). The CDR3 is 15 residues long. Germline-derived CDR1 and CDR2 are SGHTA and FQGNSA. The V end lost 3 bases, the J end lost 7 bases, and 15 bases lay between the germline ends. CDR3 sequence reads: CASSFHGDVGGELFF. CDR3 nucleotides: TGTGCCAGCAGCTTTCACGGGGATGTCGGCGGGGAGCTGTTTTTT.

The chain employs TRBV4-2 and TRBJ2-2, with D possibly being TRBD1 (6 bases). Germline V gene data show CDR1 as LGHNA and CDR2 as YNFKEQ. The V gene lost 1 base and the J gene lost 2 bases, with 17 bases spanning the gap. This CDR3 spans 18 amino acids. The CDR3 loop is CASSQGQRTDYNTGELFF. The CDR3 DNA follows: TGTGCCAGCAGCCAAGGGCAGCGGACAGACTATAACACCGGGGAGCTGTTTTTT.

This clone was recorded once. The chain employs TRBV19 and TRBJ1-4; unclear D gene. This CDR3 comprises 14 residues. Germline lookup yields CDR1 LNHDA and CDR2 SQIVND (reference sequence). Trimming shortened V by 4 bases and J by 6 bases, and 12 bases separated the two germline ends. This CDR3 reads CASSSGRLDEKLFF. The CDR3 DNA sequence: TGTGCCAGTAGTAGTGGGAGGTTGGATGAAAAACTGTTTTTT.

The chain employs TRBV27 and TRBJ1-5; possible D gene TRBD1, 5 bases. This CDR3 spans 15 amino acids. V dropped 6 bases and J dropped 3 bases, with 15 bases sitting between them. Germline assignment: CDR1 MNHEY and CDR2 SMNVEV (reference sequence). Written as DNA, the CDR3 is TGTGCCAGCAGACTGATGGGGCAGACCAATCAGCCCCAGCATTTT. Its protein product is CASRLMGQTNQPQHF.

J is TRBJ2-6 and V is TRBV27, with 7 positions matching TRBD2. The CDR3 runs to 17 residues. V gave up 4 bases and J gave up 3 bases; unmatched junction bases: 9. Germline V gene data show CDR1 as MNHEY and CDR2 as SMNVEV (reference sequence). CDR3 residues: CASSSRGVVDGANVLTF. The CDR3 bases are TGTGCCAGCAGTTCCCGGGGGGTAGTGGATGGGGCCAACGTCCTGACTTTC.